This paragraph reports one T cell receptor beta chain. This table comes from immunoSEQ multiplex PCR, and its TCRdb copy is limited to in-frame clones, with some not included. The sample yields 74,000 or so clones, around nine tenths seen once. There are 18 residues in the CDR3. These data belong to a study of technical replicates of blood from a few donors. The sample taken for sequencing was T cells isolated from PBMCs. The J gene is TRBJ2-3, the V gene TRBV21-1; whether TRBD2, the table's D call, matches the DNA was not checked. TRBV21-1 is termed a pseudogene. The clonotype was recovered from a human donor in good health. The CDR3 spells CASSKWLAGDLPQGTQYF. For the CDR3, the DNA is TGTGCCAGCAGCAAATGGCTAGCGGGAGATCTCCCCCAGGGTACGCAGTATTTT.